The 3 T cell receptor beta chains in this list originate from one sample, sequenced in a study of blood T cells in healthy people across ages. A second roughly 7 to 12 cycle PCR used barcoded and J-beta primers. TCRdb itself ran the 5' RACE reads through MiXCR, one entry per CDR3 protein. The sample carries about 780,000 distinct CDR3 sequences, around 50% recorded once. Sequencing was carried out using blood. These receptors originate from a man older than 75 in good health.

The CDR3 region is CASSEGTGGQETQYF. The CDR3 region has the DNA TGCGCCAGCAGTGAGGGGACAGGGGGCCAAGAGACCCAGTACTTC. V and J are TRBV10-1 and TRBJ2-5; 11 bases agree with TRBD1. Germline-derived CDR1 and CDR2 are WNHNN and SYGVQD (reference sequence). Trimming at V came to 2 bases and at J to 1 base, leaving 0 bases not matched to a gene. This CDR3 contains 15 residues.

The V gene is TRBV9, the J gene TRBJ2-3; 8 bases align to TRBD2. Looked up from germline, CDR1 is SGDLS and CDR2 is YYNGEE. J gave up 0 bases and V 0 bases, and 3 bases lay outside the gene matches. The CDR3 runs to 16 residues. Here the CDR3 reads CASSVVSSGSTDTQYF. CDR3 nucleotides: TGTGCCAGCAGCGTAGTGTCTAGCGGGAGCACAGATACGCAGTATTTT.

The rearrangement uses TRBV7-7 and TRBJ2-3, with D perhaps matching TRBD1 or TRBD2 (6 bases each). Trimming removed 5 bases at V and 0 bases at J, with 12 bases between. CDR1 SSHAT and CDR2 FNYEAQ come from the germline V gene (reference sequence). This CDR3 spans 15 amino acids. CDR3: CASSKGGQSTDTQYF. The CDR3 DNA follows: TGTGCCAGCAGCAAGGGGGGACAAAGCACAGATACGCAGTATTTT.